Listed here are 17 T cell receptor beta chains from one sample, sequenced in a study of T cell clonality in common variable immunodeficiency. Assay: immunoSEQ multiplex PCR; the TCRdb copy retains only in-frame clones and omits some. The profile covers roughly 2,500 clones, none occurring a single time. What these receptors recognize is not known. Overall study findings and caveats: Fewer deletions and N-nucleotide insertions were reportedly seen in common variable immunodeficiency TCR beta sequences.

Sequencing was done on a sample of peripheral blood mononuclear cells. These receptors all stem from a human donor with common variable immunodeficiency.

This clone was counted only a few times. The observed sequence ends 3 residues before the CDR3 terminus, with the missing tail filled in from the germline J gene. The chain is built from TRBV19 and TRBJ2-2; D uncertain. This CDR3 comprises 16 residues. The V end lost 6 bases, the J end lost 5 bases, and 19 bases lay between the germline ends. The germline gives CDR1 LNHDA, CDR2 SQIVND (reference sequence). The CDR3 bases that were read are TGTGCCAGTAGCCGATTCCAAGCACGTTATACCGGGGAG. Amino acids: CASSRFQARYTGE. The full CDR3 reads CASSRFQARYTGELFF.

The CDR3 loop is CASSSRTGDEKLFF. The sequenced part of the CDR3 DNA is TGTGCCAGCTCATCTAGGACAGGGGATGAAAAA. The chain employs TRBV18 and TRBJ1-4; 9 bases fit TRBD1. The read finishes 3 residues shy of the CDR3 end, and the germline J gene is used to complete it. This CDR3 comprises 14 residues. Trimming at V came to 5 bases and at J to 6 bases, leaving 4 bases not matched to a gene. CDR1 and CDR2 (germline): KGHSH, LQKENI.

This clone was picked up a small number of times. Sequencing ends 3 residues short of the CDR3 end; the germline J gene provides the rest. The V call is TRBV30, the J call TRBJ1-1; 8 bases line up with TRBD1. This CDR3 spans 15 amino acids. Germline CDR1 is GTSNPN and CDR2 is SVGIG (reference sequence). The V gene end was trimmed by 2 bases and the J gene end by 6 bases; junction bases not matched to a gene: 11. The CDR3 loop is CAWSQTSGGASEAFF. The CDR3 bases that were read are TGTGCCTGGAGTCAAACCTCAGGGGGCGCGTCTGAA.

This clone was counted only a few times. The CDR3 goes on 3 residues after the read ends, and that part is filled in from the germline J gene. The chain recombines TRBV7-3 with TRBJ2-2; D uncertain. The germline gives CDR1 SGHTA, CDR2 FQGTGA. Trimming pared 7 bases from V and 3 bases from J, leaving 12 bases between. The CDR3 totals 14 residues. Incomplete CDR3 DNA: TGTGCCAGCAAGCCCACGGTCCACACCGGGGAG. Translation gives CASKPTVHTGE. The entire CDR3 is CASKPTVHTGELFF.

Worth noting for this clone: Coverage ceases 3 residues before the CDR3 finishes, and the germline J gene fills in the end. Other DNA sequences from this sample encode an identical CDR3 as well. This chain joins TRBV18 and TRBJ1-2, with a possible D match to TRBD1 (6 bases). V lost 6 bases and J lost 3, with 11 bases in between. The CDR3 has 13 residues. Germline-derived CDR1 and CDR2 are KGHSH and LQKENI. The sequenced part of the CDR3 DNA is TGTGCCAGCTCGCGACAGGTTGACTATGGC. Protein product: CASSRQVDYG. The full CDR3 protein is CASSRQVDYGYTF.

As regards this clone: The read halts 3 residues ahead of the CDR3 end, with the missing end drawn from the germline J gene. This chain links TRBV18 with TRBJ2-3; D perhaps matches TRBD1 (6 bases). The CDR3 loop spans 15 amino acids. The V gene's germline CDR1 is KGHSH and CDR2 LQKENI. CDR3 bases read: TGTGCCAGCTCGGACCGGGACCCCGGACAGCGCACG. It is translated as CASSDRDPGQRT. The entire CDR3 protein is CASSDRDPGQRTQYF.

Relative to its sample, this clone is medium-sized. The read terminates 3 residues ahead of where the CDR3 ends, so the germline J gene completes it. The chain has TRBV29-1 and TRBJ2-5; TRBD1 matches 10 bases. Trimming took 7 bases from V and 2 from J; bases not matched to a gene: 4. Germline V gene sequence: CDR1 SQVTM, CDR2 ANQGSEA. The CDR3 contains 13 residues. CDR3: CSGGTGAQETQYF. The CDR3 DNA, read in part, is TGCAGCGGGGGGACAGGGGCGCAAGAGACC.

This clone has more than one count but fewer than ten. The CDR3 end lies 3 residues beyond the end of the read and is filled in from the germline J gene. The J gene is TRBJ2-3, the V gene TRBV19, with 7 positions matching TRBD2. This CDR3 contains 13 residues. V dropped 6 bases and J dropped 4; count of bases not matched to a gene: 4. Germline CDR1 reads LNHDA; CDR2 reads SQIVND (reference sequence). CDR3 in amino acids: CASRVAGSDTQYF. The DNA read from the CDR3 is TGTGCCAGTAGAGTAGCGGGTTCAGATACG.

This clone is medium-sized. The DNA read from the CDR3 is TGCGCCAGCAGTGGCTCCCGGACAGCTGTTGAA. It translates to CASSGSRTAVE. The complete CDR3 reads CASSGSRTAVEAFF. The rearrangement joins TRBV10-1 to TRBJ1-1; maybe TRBD1 (6 bases). The read finishes 3 residues shy of the CDR3 end, and the germline J gene is used to complete it. This CDR3 contains 14 residues. Trimming pared 4 bases from V and 7 bases from J, leaving 16 bases between. Germline CDR1 is WNHNN and CDR2 is SYGVQD (reference sequence).

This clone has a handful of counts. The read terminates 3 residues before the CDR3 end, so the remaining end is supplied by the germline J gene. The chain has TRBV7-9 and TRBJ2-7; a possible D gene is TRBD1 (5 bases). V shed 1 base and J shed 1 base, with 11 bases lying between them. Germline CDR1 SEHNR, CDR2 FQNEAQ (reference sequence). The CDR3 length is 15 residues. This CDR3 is CASSLESGRSYEQYF. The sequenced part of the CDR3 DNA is TGTGCCAGCAGCTTAGAATCAGGGCGGTCCTACGAG.

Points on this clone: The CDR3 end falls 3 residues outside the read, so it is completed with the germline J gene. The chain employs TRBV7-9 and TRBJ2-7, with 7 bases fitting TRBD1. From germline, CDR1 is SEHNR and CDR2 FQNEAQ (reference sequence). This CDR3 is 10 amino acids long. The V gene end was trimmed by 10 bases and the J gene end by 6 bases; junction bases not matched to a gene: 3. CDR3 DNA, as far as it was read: TGTGCCATATCAGGGGGCGAG. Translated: CAISGGE. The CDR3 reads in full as CAISGGEQYF. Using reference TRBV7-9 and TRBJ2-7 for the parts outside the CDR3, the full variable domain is DTGVSQNPRHKITKRGQNVTFRCDPISEHNRLYWYRQTLGQGPEFLTYFQNEAQLEKSRLLSDRFSAERPKGSFSTLEIQRTEQGDSAMYLCAISGGEQYFGPGTRLTVT.

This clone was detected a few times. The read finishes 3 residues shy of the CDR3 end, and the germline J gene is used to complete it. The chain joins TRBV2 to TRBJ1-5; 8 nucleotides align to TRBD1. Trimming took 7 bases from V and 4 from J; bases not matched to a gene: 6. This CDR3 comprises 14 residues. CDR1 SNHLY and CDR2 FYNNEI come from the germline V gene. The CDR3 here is CASMGDRSNQPQHF. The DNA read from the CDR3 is TGTGCCAGCATGGGGGACAGGTCAAATCAGCCC.

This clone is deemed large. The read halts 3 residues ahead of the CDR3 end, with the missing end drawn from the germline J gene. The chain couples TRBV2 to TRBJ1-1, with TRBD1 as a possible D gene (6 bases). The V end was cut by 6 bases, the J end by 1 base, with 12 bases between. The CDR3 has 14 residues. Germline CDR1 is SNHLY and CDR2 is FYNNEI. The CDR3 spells CASRGQFQNTEAFF. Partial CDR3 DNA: TGTGCCAGCAGAGGACAGTTCCAGAACACTGAA.

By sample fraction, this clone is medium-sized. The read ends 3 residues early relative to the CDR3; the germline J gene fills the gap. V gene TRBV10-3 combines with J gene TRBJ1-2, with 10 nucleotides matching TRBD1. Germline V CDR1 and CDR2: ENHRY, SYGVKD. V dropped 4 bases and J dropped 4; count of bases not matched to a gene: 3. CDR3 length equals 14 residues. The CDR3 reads CAISGGTGAYGYTF. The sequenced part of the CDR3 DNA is TGTGCCATCAGTGGCGGGACAGGGGCCTATGGC.

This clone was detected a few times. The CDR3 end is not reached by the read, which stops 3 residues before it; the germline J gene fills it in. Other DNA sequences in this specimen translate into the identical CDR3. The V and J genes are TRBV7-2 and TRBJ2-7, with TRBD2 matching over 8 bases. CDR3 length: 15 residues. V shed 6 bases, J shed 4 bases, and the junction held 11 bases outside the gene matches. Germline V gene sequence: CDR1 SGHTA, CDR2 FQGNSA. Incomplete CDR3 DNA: TGTGCCAGCAGAGATACGAGCGGGAGTGGGTACGAG. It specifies CASRDTSGSGYE. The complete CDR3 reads CASRDTSGSGYEQYF.

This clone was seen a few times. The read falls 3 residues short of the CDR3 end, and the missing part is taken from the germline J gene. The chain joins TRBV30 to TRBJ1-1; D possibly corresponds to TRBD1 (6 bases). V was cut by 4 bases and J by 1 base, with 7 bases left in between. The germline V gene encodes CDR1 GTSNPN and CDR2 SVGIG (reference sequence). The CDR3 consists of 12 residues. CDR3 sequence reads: CAWTGENTEAFF. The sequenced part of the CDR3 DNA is TGTGCCTGGACAGGGGAGAACACTGAA.

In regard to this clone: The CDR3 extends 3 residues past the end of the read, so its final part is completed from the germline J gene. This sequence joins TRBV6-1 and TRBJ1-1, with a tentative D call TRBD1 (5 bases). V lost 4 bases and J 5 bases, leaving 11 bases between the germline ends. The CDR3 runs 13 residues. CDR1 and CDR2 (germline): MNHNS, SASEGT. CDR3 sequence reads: CASSAPGRTEAFF. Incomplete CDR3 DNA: TGTGCCAGCAGTGCTCCAGGGAGGACTGAA.